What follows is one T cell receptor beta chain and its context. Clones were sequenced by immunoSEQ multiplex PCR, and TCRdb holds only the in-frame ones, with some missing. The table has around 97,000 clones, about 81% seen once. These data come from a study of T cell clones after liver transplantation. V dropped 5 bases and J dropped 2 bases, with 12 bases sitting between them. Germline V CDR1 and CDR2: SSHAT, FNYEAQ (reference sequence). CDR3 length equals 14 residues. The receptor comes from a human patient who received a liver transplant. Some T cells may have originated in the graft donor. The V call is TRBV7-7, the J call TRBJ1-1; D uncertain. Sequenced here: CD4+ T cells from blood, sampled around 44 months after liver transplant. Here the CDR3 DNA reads TGTGCCAGCAGCCCCCCGGCAGGAAACACTGAAGCTTTCTTT. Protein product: CASSPPAGNTEAFF.